A single sample gave rise to the 24 T cell receptor beta chains below, sequenced in a study of T cell changes during pregnancy in multiple sclerosis. The method was immunoSEQ multiplex PCR; TCRdb's version includes in-frame clones alone and lacks a portion of them. The sample shows about 120,000 clones, approximately 94% of them seen only once. Material: peripheral blood, obtained before pregnancy. Source of these receptors: a female donor with multiple sclerosis, enrolled in a pregnancy study.

The genes are TRBV27 and TRBJ1-4; 7 bases map to TRBD1. Germline CDR1 and CDR2: MNHEY and SMNVEV (reference sequence). This CDR3 region has 13 residues. Trimming took 7 bases from V and 7 from J; bases not matched to a gene: 6. CDR3 nucleotide sequence: TGTGCCAGCACAGGGGGTAGGAGTGAAAAACTGTTTTTT. Translation gives CASTGGRSEKLFF.

V and J are TRBV19 and TRBJ2-7, with 7 bases lining up with TRBD1. The CDR3 is 14 residues long. The ends lost 4 bases at V and 0 bases at J; junction bases unmatched: 3. Germline-derived CDR1 and CDR2 are LNHDA and SQIVND (reference sequence). In DNA form, the CDR3 reads TGTGCCAGTAGTACAAGGACAGGCTCCTACGAGCAGTACTTC. Translated, it gives CASSTRTGSYEQYF.

The chain uses TRBV13 and TRBJ1-1, with TRBD1 identical over 10 bases. The CDR3 loop spans 17 amino acids. Trimming cost V 5 bases and J 1 base; bases outside gene matches: 10. Germline CDR1 PRHDT, CDR2 FYEKMQ (reference sequence). CDR3 sequence (DNA): TGTGCCAGCAGCCCCGGGACAGGGGCTCTCAGGAACACTGAAGCTTTCTTT. Protein: CASSPGTGALRNTEAFF.

Concerning this clone itself: The same CDR3 arises from other DNA sequences in this sample as well. V and J are TRBV30 and TRBJ1-3; 9 positions match TRBD1. CDR3 length equals 14 residues. CDR1 GTSNPN and CDR2 SVGIG come from the germline V gene (reference sequence). J was trimmed by 0 bases and V by 5 bases; bases with no gene match: 2. The CDR3 region has the DNA TGTGCCTGGCGGGGACAGGGCTCTGGAAACACCATATATTTT. Protein product: CAWRGQGSGNTIYF.

The CDR3 DNA is TGTGCCAGCAGTTATACAGTGGACAGGGGAAGGGGAAAACTGTTTTTT. This codes for CASSYTVDRGRGKLFF. The chain couples TRBV6-5 to TRBJ1-4, with 9 bases that match TRBD1. There are 16 residues in the CDR3. With V trimmed by 3 bases and J by 10 bases, 12 bases remained unmatched. Germline V gene sequence: CDR1 MNHEY, CDR2 SVGAGI.

This clone was detected a few times. The gene calls are TRBV6-6 and TRBJ1-6, with D unclear. The V end lost 2 bases, the J end lost 8 bases, and 4 bases lay between the germline ends. Germline loops: CDR1 MNHNY, CDR2 SVGAGI (reference sequence). This CDR3 contains 12 residues. In DNA form, the CDR3 reads TGTGCCAGCAGTTACCTCGATTCACCCCTCCACTTT. Translating it yields CASSYLDSPLHF.

This clone turned up a few times. This chain joins TRBV19 and TRBJ1-1; the D is unclear. This CDR3 contains 14 residues. With 5 bases removed from V and 3 bases from J, the gap between germline ends came to 13 bases. Germline V gene sequence: CDR1 LNHDA, CDR2 SQIVND (reference sequence). The CDR3 region is CASSPRREHTEAFF. Written as DNA, the CDR3 is TGTGCCAGTAGTCCCAGGAGGGAGCACACTGAAGCTTTCTTT.

The V gene is TRBV7-2, the J gene TRBJ1-4; 11 nucleotides align to TRBD1. Germline-derived CDR1 and CDR2 are SGHTA and FQGNSA. V shed 1 base and J 10 bases; nucleotides not matched to a gene: 5. The CDR3 has 15 residues. CDR3 in amino acids: CASSLEDRGRRKLFF. Written as DNA, the CDR3 is TGTGCCAGCAGCTTAGAGGACAGGGGGCGAAGAAAACTGTTTTTT.

CDR3 protein: CASSPTGTFNSPLHF. In DNA form, the CDR3 reads TGTGCCAGCAGCCCGACAGGGACCTTCAATTCACCCCTCCACTTT. The chain uses TRBV27 and TRBJ1-6; 7 bases line up with TRBD1. J gave up 7 bases and V 6 bases, and 9 bases lay outside the gene matches. This CDR3 is built from 15 residues. The germline V gene has CDR1 MNHEY and CDR2 SMNVEV (reference sequence).

The rearrangement joins TRBV27 to TRBJ2-7, with D maybe TRBD1 (5 bases). Germline V gene data show CDR1 as MNHEY and CDR2 as SMNVEV (reference sequence). CDR3 length equals 16 residues. Trimming pared 10 bases from V and 2 bases from J, leaving 24 bases between. CDR3 DNA sequence: TGTGCCACCCCCCCAGCTCTGACAGACCCGACCTACGAGCAGTACTTC. It is translated as CATPPALTDPTYEQYF.

The genes are TRBV6-5 and TRBJ1-6; TRBD1 aligns across 11 bases. V lost 0 bases, J lost 9 bases, and 4 bases stayed unmatched. The CDR3 runs 16 residues. In germline, CDR1 is MNHEY, CDR2 SVGAGI. CDR3 in amino acids: CASSYSDRGRSSPLHF. CDR3 DNA sequence: TGTGCCAGCAGTTACTCGGACAGGGGGCGAAGTTCACCCCTCCACTTT.

V usage is TRBV6-6 and J usage is TRBJ1-2; D unresolved. Germline CDR1 and CDR2: MNHNY and SVGAGI (reference sequence). The ends were cut back, 5 bases at V and 4 bases at J, with 14 bases in the middle. CDR3 length: 14 amino acids. This CDR3 is CASSTTRESYGYTF. The CDR3 bases are TGTGCCAGCAGTACTACCCGGGAGTCCTATGGCTACACCTTC.

The V and J genes are TRBV2 and TRBJ2-5, with 7 bases fitting TRBD2. CDR1 is SNHLY, CDR2 FYNNEI, per germline. This CDR3 region has 13 residues. V dropped 7 bases and J dropped 3; count of bases not matched to a gene: 5. The CDR3 DNA follows: TGTGCCAGCATTAGGAGCGGGGAAGAGACCCAGTACTTC. Translated: CASIRSGEETQYF.

The chain carries TRBV29-1 and TRBJ2-7, with 11 bases identical to TRBD2. The V gene end was trimmed by 6 bases and the J gene end by 6 bases; junction bases not matched to a gene: 22. Germline CDR1 reads SQVTM; CDR2 reads ANQGSEA. The CDR3 spans 18 residues. CDR3 loop: CSVLLTSGGPRNFLEQYF. CDR3 nucleotide sequence: TGCAGCGTCCTCCTTACTAGCGGGGGACCTCGGAATTTCCTCGAGCAGTACTTC.

V is TRBV5-6 and J is TRBJ2-3; tentative D call: TRBD2 (6 bases). CDR3 length: 14 residues. Between the trimmed V and J ends, which lost 0 bases and 5 bases, there was a span of 10 bases. The germline CDR1 and CDR2 sequences are SGHDT and YYEEEE. CDR3 sequence: CASSLGLEGDTQYF. CDR3 nucleotide sequence: TGTGCCAGCAGCTTGGGACTAGAAGGAGATACGCAGTATTTT. Complete variable domain (other parts from reference TRBV5-6 and TRBJ2-3): DAGVTQSPTHLIKTRGQQVTLRCSPKSGHDTVSWYQQALGQGPQFIFQYYEEEERQRGNFPDRFSGHQFPNYSSELNVNALLLGDSALYLCASSLGLEGDTQYFGPGTRLTVL.

This rearrangement joins TRBV12-1 to TRBJ1-5. TRBV12-1 is shown as a pseudogene. The CDR3 consists of 17 residues. CDR3 amino acids: CASSGRAAANSNQPQHF. Here the CDR3 DNA reads TGTGCCAGCAGCGGGAGGGCGGCCGCTAATAGCAATCAGCCCCAGCATTTT.

The chain is built from TRBV6-1 and TRBJ1-5, with D uncertain. CDR1 MNHNS and CDR2 SASEGT come from the germline V gene. V was shortened by 5 bases and J by 4 bases, with 9 bases between the two germline ends. This CDR3 contains 13 residues. CDR3 residues: CASSYGVNQPQHF. DNA for the CDR3: TGTGCCAGCAGTTATGGAGTTAATCAGCCCCAGCATTTT.

J is TRBJ2-7 and V is TRBV6-1; 9 nucleotides match TRBD1. Germline CDR1 reads MNHNS; CDR2 reads SASEGT. The J segment lost 3 bases and the V segment lost 3 bases, leaving 6 bases of the junction unmatched. The CDR3 covers 15 residues. The DNA of the CDR3 is TGTGCCAGCAGTGAGAGGGGGACAGGGAGCTACGAGCAGTACTTC. Protein: CASSERGTGSYEQYF.

The chain couples TRBV5-1 to TRBJ2-6, with 7 nucleotides matching TRBD1. V lost 3 bases to trimming and J lost 2 bases; unmatched junction nucleotides: 2. The CDR3 length is 15 residues. CDR1 and CDR2 from the germline V gene are SGHRS and YFSETQ. The CDR3, as DNA: TGCGCCAGCAGCTCTACAGGGGCTGGGGCCAACGTCCTGACTTTC. Amino acids: CASSSTGAGANVLTF.

The V and J genes are TRBV11-2 and TRBJ2-5; 9 bases line up with TRBD1. CDR3 length equals 15 residues. The germline V gene has CDR1 SGHAT and CDR2 FQNNGV. V dropped 6 bases and J dropped 5; count of bases not matched to a gene: 10. CDR3: CASRRPGQGHETQYF. The CDR3 nucleotides are TGTGCCAGCAGACGACCGGGACAGGGACACGAGACCCAGTACTTC.

The rearrangement joins TRBV30 to TRBJ1-4; D might be TRBD1 (6 bases). The germline gives CDR1 GTSNPN, CDR2 SVGIG (reference sequence). V dropped 5 bases and J dropped 8 bases, with 15 bases sitting between them. The length of the CDR3 is 13 residues. CDR3 nucleotides: TGTGCCTGGGCTAACAGGGACCGCGAAAAACTGTTTTTT. It yields the protein CAWANRDREKLFF.

This chain connects TRBV7-2 to TRBJ1-2; TRBD1 matches at 12 bases. The CDR3 is 18 residues long. V was pared by 2 bases and J by 0 bases, with 7 bases of the junction left unmatched. The germline V gene encodes CDR1 SGHTA and CDR2 FQGNSA. The CDR3 sequence: CASSLSGTGGEANYGYTF. The CDR3 bases are TGTGCCAGCAGCTTAAGCGGGACAGGGGGCGAAGCTAACTATGGCTACACCTTC. The full variable domain, completed using reference TRBV7-2 and TRBJ1-2, is GAGVSQSPSNKVTEKGKDVELRCDPISGHTALYWYRQSLGQGLEFLIYFQGNSAPDKSGLPSDRFSAERTGGSVSTLTIQRTQQEDSAVYLCASSLSGTGGEANYGYTFGSGTRLTVV.

The V call is TRBV19, the J call TRBJ1-5; 10 nucleotides match TRBD1. CDR1 is LNHDA, CDR2 SQIVND, per germline (reference sequence). The junction had 7 bases not matched to a gene; V was cut back by 7 bases and J by 4 bases. The CDR3 extends over 15 amino acids. The CDR3 sequence: CASTLGQGRNQPQHF. In nucleotides, the CDR3 is TGTGCCAGTACCCTGGGACAGGGGCGGAATCAGCCCCAGCATTTT.

V usage is TRBV10-3 and J usage is TRBJ2-2; D is possibly TRBD1 (5 bases). This CDR3 contains 15 residues. Per the germline V gene, CDR1 is ENHRY and CDR2 is SYGVKD. Trimming took 3 bases from V and 0 from J, leaving 8 bases between them. The CDR3 nucleotides read TGTGCCATCAGTGAATGGACACCGAACACCGGGGAGCTGTTTTTT. It encodes CAISEWTPNTGELFF.